This entry is about one TCR beta chain. Its specificity is not known. The PCR employed 60 Vbeta primers together with 13 Jbeta primers. The method was immunoSEQ multiplex PCR; TCRdb's version includes in-frame clones alone and lacks a portion of them. The sample holds about 160,000 clones, around 80% seen once. The data originate from a study of cytomegalovirus exposure and HLA in healthy donors. Germline loops: CDR1 SGHNT, CDR2 YYREEE (reference sequence). The CDR3 runs 15 residues. Overall study results and limits: The HLA-A and HLA-B alleles of most subjects were reportedly predicted accurately from TCR beta sequences. Excluded: some indistinguishable V segments such as TRBV6-2 and TRBV6-3.

The V gene is TRBV5-4, the J gene TRBJ2-5, with TRBD2 matching over 10 bases. The J call is doubtful: the DNA matches TRBJ2-7 better. Sequencing was performed on PBMCs. The receptor was derived from a woman aged 35 to 49 in good health and CMV-seropositive. The CDR3 region has the DNA TGTGCCAGCAGATCCGACCTAAGCGGGGGGGCCGAGCAGTACTTC. It translates to CASRSDLSGGAEQYF.